The 23 T cell receptor beta chains below come from one sample, sequenced in a study of blood T cell repertoires in COVID-19. Generated by immunoSEQ multiplex PCR, the TCRdb table keeps only in-frame clones and is missing some. The table has 200,000 to 250,000 clones, around 85% seen once. Source material: PBMCs or T cells enriched from blood (not recorded which). The receptors originated from a woman between 50 and 59 years old in a cohort exposed to, infected with or recovered from COVID-19 (not recorded which).

The chain combines TRBV7-9 with TRBJ1-3; D remains ambiguous. Germline CDR1 SEHNR, CDR2 FQNEAQ (reference sequence). This CDR3 region has 17 residues. V lost 0 bases, J lost 0 bases, and 12 bases lay in between. The DNA of the CDR3 is TGTGCCAGCAGCTTAGCGGTCAGGTCCCTCTCTGGAAACACCATATATTTT. As protein: CASSLAVRSLSGNTIYF.

J is TRBJ2-7 and V is TRBV11-2, with TRBD2 matching 7 bases. The V and J ends lost 5 bases and 7 bases, in that order; junction bases with no gene match: 20. The CDR3 length is 17 residues. The V gene's germline CDR1 is SGHAT and CDR2 FQNNGV. The CDR3 protein is CASSPLLGRAGWNEQYF. In DNA form, the CDR3 reads TGTGCCAGCAGCCCGCTTTTGGGCCGAGCGGGGTGGAATGAGCAGTACTTC.

This clone has just one count. The rearrangement links TRBV7-8 to TRBJ2-1; 10 bases fit TRBD2. Trimming at V came to 1 base and at J to 7 bases, leaving 7 bases not matched to a gene. The germline CDR1 and CDR2 sequences are SGHVS and FQNEAQ. The CDR3 extends over 16 amino acids. The CDR3 region is CASSLEGTSVWNEQFF. The DNA for the CDR3 is TGTGCCAGCAGCTTAGAGGGGACTAGCGTCTGGAATGAGCAGTTCTTC. Full variable domain (missing parts from reference TRBV7-8 and TRBJ2-1): GAGVSQSPRYKVAKRGQDVALRCDPISGHVSLFWYQQALGQGPEFLTYFQNEAQLDKSGLPSDRFFAERPEGSVSTLKIQRTQQEDSAVYLCASSLEGTSVWNEQFFGPGTRLTVL.

The V call is TRBV24-1, the J call TRBJ2-4, with TRBD1 matching 7 bases. Germline V lookup: CDR1 KGHDR, CDR2 SFDVKD. V lost 3 bases, J lost 1 base, and 5 bases stayed unmatched. The CDR3 contains 16 residues. The CDR3 sequence: CATSDPKQGAKNIQYF. CDR3 coding DNA: TGTGCCACCAGTGATCCGAAACAGGGGGCCAAAAACATTCAGTACTTC.

The chain has TRBV15 and TRBJ2-1; 11 bases agree with TRBD2. Germline V gene data show CDR1 as LNHNV and CDR2 as YYDKDF (reference sequence). This CDR3 is 16 amino acids long. Trimming took 3 bases from V and 8 from J; bases not matched to a gene: 9. CDR3 bases: TGTGCCACCAGCAGTCCTAGCGGGGGGCCTGGTCATGAGCAGTTCTTC. It translates to CATSSPSGGPGHEQFF. Filled out from reference TRBV15 and TRBJ2-1, the complete variable domain reads DAMVIQNPRYQVTQFGKPVTLSCSQTLNHNVMYWYQQKSSQAPKLLFHYYDKDFNNEADTPDNFQSRRPNTSFCFLDIRSPGLGDTAMYLCATSSPSGGPGHEQFFGPGTRLTVL.

The genes are TRBV7-9 and TRBJ1-6, with TRBD1 matching 9 bases. CDR3 length: 14 amino acids. V lost 5 bases, J lost 9 bases, and 5 bases stayed unmatched. Looked up from germline, CDR1 is SEHNR and CDR2 is FQNEAQ (reference sequence). The DNA for the CDR3 is TGTGCCAGCAGCCGGGACAGGGTTGGTTCACCCCTCCACTTT. As protein: CASSRDRVGSPLHF.

The chain links TRBV19 to TRBJ1-5, with 7 bases matching TRBD1. The CDR3 is 15 amino acids. Per the germline V gene, CDR1 is LNHDA and CDR2 is SQIVND (reference sequence). V dropped 2 bases and J dropped 1; count of bases not matched to a gene: 2. CDR3 nucleotides: TGTGCCAGTAGTATAAAGGACAGGAGCAATCAGCCCCAGCATTTT. This codes for CASSIKDRSNQPQHF.

This clone ranks as large. The rearrangement uses TRBV7-9 and TRBJ1-2; 8 bases line up with TRBD1. Losses at the gene ends were 5 bases for V and 4 bases for J; bases not matched to a gene: 12. Germline V gene sequence: CDR1 SEHNR, CDR2 FQNEAQ (reference sequence). The CDR3 is made up of 16 amino acids. The CDR3 reads CASSPHHYRGIYGYTF. In nucleotides, the CDR3 is TGTGCCAGCAGCCCGCACCACTACAGGGGGATCTATGGCTACACCTTC.

The J gene is TRBJ1-1, the V gene TRBV9; D is unresolved. V gave up 1 base and J gave up 3 bases, with 7 bases separating them. Germline values: CDR1 SGDLS, CDR2 YYNGEE. This CDR3 has 13 amino acids. In nucleotides, the CDR3 is TGTGCCAGCAGCGTACCCCCGGACACTGAAGCTTTCTTT. This encodes CASSVPPDTEAFF.

The table lists this clone with a count of one. J is TRBJ2-2 and V is TRBV5-1; the D is unclear. The CDR3 is 14 residues long. With 4 bases removed from V and 0 bases from J, the gap between germline ends came to 7 bases. The germline gives CDR1 SGHRS, CDR2 YFSETQ. The CDR3 sequence: CASSPPTNTGELFF. CDR3 DNA: TGCGCCAGCAGCCCCCCCACGAACACCGGGGAGCTGTTTTTT. Based on the CDR3 plus reference TRBV5-1 and TRBJ2-2, the full variable domain is KAGVTQTPRYLIKTRGQQVTLSCSPISGHRSVSWYQQTPGQGLQFLFEYFSETQRNKGNFPGRFSGRQFSNSRSEMNVSTLELGDSALYLCASSPPTNTGELFFGEGSRLTVL.

This rearrangement joins TRBV7-9 to TRBJ2-5; no definite D call. The CDR3 length is 14 residues. Trimming removed 1 base at V and 2 bases at J, with 8 bases between. Germline V gene sequence: CDR1 SEHNR, CDR2 FQNEAQ (reference sequence). CDR3: CASSLEQVQETQYF. CDR3 DNA sequence: TGTGCCAGCAGCTTAGAGCAGGTACAAGAGACCCAGTACTTC. Full variable domain (remainder filled in from reference TRBV7-9 and TRBJ2-5): DTGVSQNPRHKITKRGQNVTFRCDPISEHNRLYWYRQTLGQGPEFLTYFQNEAQLEKSRLLSDRFSAERPKGSFSTLEIQRTEQGDSAMYLCASSLEQVQETQYFGPGTRLLVL.

This clone was seen a single time. The chain has TRBV14 and TRBJ2-7; 7 bases line up with TRBD1. Germline trimming cut 6 bases from V and 3 bases from J; bases unmatched to any gene: 5. CDR1 is SGHDN and CDR2 is FVKESK in the germline V gene. The CDR3 spans 13 residues. The CDR3 loop reads CASRRAGGYEQYF. CDR3 nucleotides: TGTGCCAGCAGGAGGGCAGGGGGCTACGAGCAGTACTTC.

The chain uses TRBV23-1 and TRBJ1-2; D not resolved. TRBV23-1 is sorted into the ORF group, with uncertain function. The CDR3 consists of 12 residues. The V and J ends lost 10 bases and 8 bases respectively, with 17 bases between them. The CDR3 loop reads CATRGRTLGYTF. In DNA, the CDR3 is TGCGCCACCCGCGGGAGGACCCTGGGCTACACCTTC.

V gene TRBV6-5 combines with J gene TRBJ1-3; the D is unclear. Per germline, CDR1 MNHEY and CDR2 SVGAGI. The CDR3 has 12 amino acids. V was shortened by 6 bases and J by 14 bases, with 17 bases between the two germline ends. This chain's CDR3 is CASRNTQLSLYF. The CDR3 DNA reads TGTGCCAGCAGGAACACACAGCTTAGTTTATATTTT.

The chain has TRBV5-1 and TRBJ2-3; the D is unclear. The V gene lost 3 bases and the J gene lost 5 bases, with 10 bases spanning the gap. Germline CDR1 is SGHRS and CDR2 is YFSETQ. CDR3 length: 13 amino acids. This CDR3 reads CASSYTLGDTQYF. CDR3 DNA sequence: TGCGCCAGCAGCTATACGCTAGGAGATACGCAGTATTTT.

The chain couples TRBV18 to TRBJ1-3; no firm D call. Germline V lookup: CDR1 KGHSH, CDR2 LQKENI. V lost 5 bases and J lost 1, with 9 bases in between. The CDR3 runs 14 residues. DNA of the CDR3: TGTGCCAGCTCATTGGGAGATTCTGGAAACACCATATATTTT. Translating it yields CASSLGDSGNTIYF.

V and J are TRBV7-9 and TRBJ1-1, with a tentative D call TRBD1 (5 bases). This CDR3 contains 14 residues. Germline loops: CDR1 SEHNR, CDR2 FQNEAQ (reference sequence). Trimming cost V 5 bases and J 4 bases, with 14 bases left between them. The CDR3 here is CASSPASGGTEAFF. The CDR3 nucleotides are TGTGCCAGCAGCCCAGCAAGCGGGGGCACTGAAGCTTTCTTT.

The CDR3 nucleotides are TGTGCCAGCAGTGGGACAGACGAGCAGTTCTTC. Encoded protein: CASSGTDEQFF. The chain employs TRBV6-6 and TRBJ2-1; TRBD1 aligns across 7 bases. Per the germline V gene, CDR1 is MNHNY and CDR2 is SVGAGI (reference sequence). The V gene end was trimmed by 5 bases and the J gene end by 10 bases; junction bases not matched to a gene: 2. The CDR3 is 11 amino acids.

This clone showed up just once. The chain carries TRBV24-1 and TRBJ1-6; perhaps TRBD1 as D (5 bases). V lost 3 bases to trimming and J lost 7 bases, with 6 bases between them. The CDR3 has 13 residues. CDR1 is KGHDR, CDR2 SFDVKD, per germline. CDR3 bases: TGTGCCACCAGTGATAGGACAAATTCACCCCTCCACTTT. Protein product: CATSDRTNSPLHF.

In its sample, this clone was seen once. V is TRBV5-1 and J is TRBJ2-5, with TRBD1 matching over 7 bases. The junction had 1 base not matched to a gene; V was cut back by 3 bases and J by 2 bases. Germline V lookup: CDR1 SGHRS, CDR2 YFSETQ. CDR3 length: 13 residues. CDR3 DNA: TGCGCCAGCAGCTCGACAGGGCAAGAGACCCAGTACTTC. It encodes CASSSTGQETQYF.

V usage is TRBV5-1 and J usage is TRBJ2-1, with TRBD2 matching over 8 bases. V was pared by 7 bases and J by 5 bases, with 8 bases of the junction left unmatched. CDR1 and CDR2 from the germline V gene are SGHRS and YFSETQ. The CDR3 sequence is 14 residues long. DNA for the CDR3: TGCGCCAGCGCCATACTAGCGGCAAACAATGAGCAGTTCTTC. Its translation is CASAILAANNEQFF. The variable domain in full, with the rest retrieved from reference TRBV5-1 and TRBJ2-1, is KAGVTQTPRYLIKTRGQQVTLSCSPISGHRSVSWYQQTPGQGLQFLFEYFSETQRNKGNFPGRFSGRQFSNSRSEMNVSTLELGDSALYLCASAILAANNEQFFGPGTRLTVL.

The V and J genes are TRBV18 and TRBJ2-2; tentatively, D is TRBD1 (5 bases). This CDR3 has 17 amino acids. Germline-derived CDR1 and CDR2 are KGHSH and LQKENI. V lost 3 bases and J 1 base, leaving 15 bases between the germline ends. This CDR3 reads CASSPHRLPVNTGELFF. The CDR3 DNA is TGTGCCAGCTCACCCCACAGGCTTCCGGTGAACACCGGGGAGCTGTTTTTT.

This clone was observed a few times. The chain carries TRBV5-1 and TRBJ1-4; 9 nucleotides agree with TRBD1. Trimming removed 4 bases from V and 7 bases from J; junction bases left unmatched: 5. Germline-derived CDR1 and CDR2 are SGHRS and YFSETQ. This CDR3 spans 14 amino acids. The DNA of the CDR3 is TGCGCCAGCAGCATGGGACAGGGTAGTGAAAAACTGTTTTTT. Translating gives CASSMGQGSEKLFF.